The present TCR beta chain was sequenced within a study of T cell repertoires in cytomegalovirus infection. Study-level results: Clonotype analysis showed dominance of the ex vivo response by HLA-C-restricted CMV-specific TCR beta clonotypes.

TCRdb recomputed calls from the reads with MiXCR, one row per CDR3 protein. This sample yields roughly 990,000 distinct CDR3 sequences, of which roughly 30% are seen a single time; about an eighth belongs to the top ten. This clonotype was counted many times. Its matching antigen is unknown. This TCR came from a human donor in good health (CMV status not recorded). Some clones in this sample may be carry-over from other donors' samples. The sample was cultured CD8+ T cells from PBMCs, taken from culture after CMV antigen stimulation.

The CDR3 loop is CASSLAMAESGYTF. The CDR3 bases are TGTGCCAGCAGCTTAGCGATGGCAGAGAGTGGCTACACCTTC. The rearrangement uses TRBV7-2 and TRBJ1-2; unclear D gene. This CDR3 is 14 amino acids long. Germline V gene lookup returns CDR1 SGHTA and CDR2 FQGNSA. V was cut by 0 bases and J by 7 bases, with 12 bases left in between.